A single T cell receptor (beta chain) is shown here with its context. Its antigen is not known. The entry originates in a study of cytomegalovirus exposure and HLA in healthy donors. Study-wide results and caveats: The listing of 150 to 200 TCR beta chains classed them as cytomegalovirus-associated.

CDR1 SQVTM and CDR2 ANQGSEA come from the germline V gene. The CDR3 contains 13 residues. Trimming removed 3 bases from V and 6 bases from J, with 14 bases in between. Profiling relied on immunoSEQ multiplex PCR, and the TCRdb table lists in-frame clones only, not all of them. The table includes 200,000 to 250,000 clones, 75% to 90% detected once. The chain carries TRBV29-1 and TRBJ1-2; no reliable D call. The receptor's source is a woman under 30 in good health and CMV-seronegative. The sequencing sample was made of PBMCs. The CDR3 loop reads CSVDVGNRNGYTF. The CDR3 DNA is TGCAGCGTTGATGTGGGCAACCGAAATGGCTACACCTTC.